This T cell receptor (beta chain) derives from a study of T cells in Graves' hyperthyroidism and ophthalmopathy. Study results and limitations: Using 13 V-J features, a model discriminated ophthalmopathy from stable hyperthyroidism.

TCR beta CDR3 regions were amplified from RNA transcripts. The primer set for the first-round RT-PCR of the TCR CDR3 was HTBI. TCRdb fed the multiplex PCR reads into MiXCR, producing one record per CDR3 protein. The table lists fewer than 550,000 distinct CDR3 sequences, around 24% of them singletons, with approximately 10% in the top ten. This CDR3 has 13 residues. V dropped 0 bases and J dropped 8 bases, with 7 bases sitting between them. Germline-derived CDR1 and CDR2 are MRHNA and SNTAGT. This clonotype showed up many times. What it recognizes is unknown. Material: blood. The TCR was taken from a woman in her thirties with Graves' ophthalmopathy. The chain recombines TRBV6-4 with TRBJ2-2, with D unresolved. The CDR3 is CASSDSPWGELFF. CDR3 nucleotides: TGTGCCAGCAGTGACTCCCCCTGGGGGGAGCTGTTTTTT.